The T cell receptor beta chain under discussion was sequenced for a study of identical twins. Notes on the study in general: Alpha sequences that were out-of-frame and twin-shared showed an excess of low generation probability. Zero-insertion findings could be partly confounded by invariant cells (MAIT and iNKT cells).

Comments on this clonotype: Its antigen is not identified.

The CDR3 covers 14 residues. CDR1 is SGDLS, CDR2 YYNGEE, per germline. The V and J ends lost 3 bases and 6 bases, in that order; junction bases with no gene match: 6. A universal primer site arose from template switching, and cDNA bore unique molecular identifiers. TCRdb passed the 5' RACE reads through MiXCR, listing each CDR3 protein once. Among about 890,000 distinct CDR3 sequences, roughly 12% were seen once, and the ten largest hold about 1.5%. There were only healthy Caucasians among the donors. The sample was also reused in another study, on yellow fever vaccine responses in identical twins.

V gene TRBV9 combines with J gene TRBJ1-1; 9 positions match TRBD1. The sequence derives from a young woman in good health. Sample: PBMCs. CDR3: CASSARDREAEAFF. CDR3 nucleotides: TGTGCCAGCAGCGCCCGGGACAGGGAGGCTGAAGCTTTCTTT.